The 12 T cell receptor beta chains listed next were all sequenced from one sample in a study of blood T cell repertoires in COVID-19. Profiling relied on immunoSEQ multiplex PCR, and the TCRdb table lists in-frame clones only, not all of them. This sample has fewer than 300,000 clones, with approximately 90% found just once. Sample: PBMCs or T cells enriched from blood (not recorded which). These receptors all stem from a young woman who had recovered from COVID-19.

This clone is a singleton in its sample. The rearrangement links TRBV6-1 to TRBJ1-3; D remains ambiguous. Germline V gene lookup returns CDR1 MNHNS and CDR2 SASEGT. The CDR3 runs 15 residues. Trimming stripped 8 bases from V and 0 bases from J, with 14 bases between. The CDR3 sequence is CASSLEAASGNTIYF. CDR3 sequence (DNA): TGTGCCAGCTCCCTCGAGGCCGCCTCTGGAAACACCATATATTTT.

V usage is TRBV5-1 and J usage is TRBJ2-7; 9 nucleotides agree with TRBD1. Trimming at V came to 4 bases and at J to 5 bases, leaving 13 bases not matched to a gene. The germline CDR1 and CDR2 sequences are SGHRS and YFSETQ. This CDR3 is 16 amino acids long. The CDR3 DNA sequence: TGCGCCAGCAGCGAGTTGACCGGGACAGGGTTGAACGAGCAGTACTTC. Amino acid sequence: CASSELTGTGLNEQYF.

V and J are TRBV28 and TRBJ1-5; 12 bases are shared with TRBD1. Trimming at V came to 6 bases and at J to 4 bases, leaving 4 bases not matched to a gene. CDR1 is MDHEN and CDR2 is SYDVKM in the germline V gene. CDR3 length: 15 residues. The CDR3 loop reads CASSPGQGANQPQHF. The CDR3 bases are TGTGCCAGCAGCCCGGGACAGGGGGCGAATCAGCCCCAGCATTTT.

The chain uses TRBV5-5 and TRBJ1-1, with 7 bases identical to TRBD1. The CDR3 is made up of 14 amino acids. Trimming removed 4 bases from V and 3 bases from J; junction bases left unmatched: 6. Germline V lookup: CDR1 SGHKS, CDR2 YYEKEE (reference sequence). The CDR3 sequence is CASSVIRGDTEAFF. The DNA of the CDR3 is TGTGCCAGCAGCGTAATCAGGGGGGACACTGAAGCTTTCTTT.

The chain uses TRBV19 and TRBJ2-3; TRBD2 agrees at 10 bases. The CDR3 loop spans 17 amino acids. The germline V gene has CDR1 LNHDA and CDR2 SQIVND (reference sequence). The ends lost 1 base at V and 0 bases at J; junction bases unmatched: 4. The CDR3 protein is CASSIGASGRSTDTQYF. In DNA form, the CDR3 reads TGTGCCAGTAGTATAGGGGCTAGCGGGAGAAGCACAGATACGCAGTATTTT.

The chain carries TRBV10-3 and TRBJ2-2; D not certain. The CDR3 runs to 15 residues. Germline CDR1 reads ENHRY; CDR2 reads SYGVKD. V dropped 0 bases and J dropped 7 bases, with 12 bases sitting between them. CDR3 coding DNA: TGTGCCATCAGTGAGTCTTTCCCGGGTCTCGGGGAGCTGTTTTTT. It specifies CAISESFPGLGELFF.

The chain combines TRBV29-1 with TRBJ2-7; 12 nucleotides match TRBD2. J lost 0 bases, V lost 7 bases, and 7 bases had no gene match. The CDR3 consists of 15 residues. Germline CDR1 is SQVTM and CDR2 is ANQGSEA. CDR3 residues: CSAMGTSGFSYEQYF. CDR3 in DNA: TGCAGCGCAATGGGGACTAGCGGGTTCTCCTACGAGCAGTACTTC.

The chain employs TRBV30 and TRBJ1-1; no definite D call. The CDR3 runs to 12 residues. Germline V lookup: CDR1 GTSNPN, CDR2 SVGIG (reference sequence). Deletions cut 1 base from V and 4 bases from J, with 7 bases between. The CDR3, as DNA: TGTGCCTGGAGTGATCGGTTCACTGAAGCTTTCTTT. This codes for CAWSDRFTEAFF.

This clone was seen once. This chain links TRBV5-1 with TRBJ1-3; D is uncertain. Per germline, CDR1 SGHRS and CDR2 YFSETQ. This CDR3 spans 16 amino acids. V was clipped by 0 bases and J by 0 bases, with 10 bases between them. This CDR3 is CASSLGFASSGNTIYF. The CDR3 DNA reads as TGCGCCAGCAGCTTGGGGTTCGCTAGCTCTGGAAACACCATATATTTT.

A single count supports this clone. The chain couples TRBV18 to TRBJ2-7; D possibly corresponds to TRBD1 (6 bases). The V gene lost 2 bases and the J gene lost 0 bases, with 8 bases spanning the gap. The CDR3 consists of 14 residues. CDR1 and CDR2 from the germline V gene are KGHSH and LQKENI. CDR3 nucleotides: TGTGCCAGCTCACCATTGGGGGCCTCCTACGAGCAGTACTTC. It is translated as CASSPLGASYEQYF.

The V and J genes are TRBV9 and TRBJ2-1; tentative D call: TRBD2 (6 bases). Trimming took off 0 bases at V and 1 base at J, with 8 bases between the two ends. The CDR3 totals 15 residues. Germline assignment: CDR1 SGDLS and CDR2 YYNGEE. The CDR3 region has the DNA TGTGCCAGCAGCGTAGACGGGGGTTCCTACAATGAGCAGTTCTTC. It yields the protein CASSVDGGSYNEQFF.

The J gene is TRBJ1-4, the V gene TRBV19; D perhaps matches TRBD1 (5 bases). Germline lookup yields CDR1 LNHDA and CDR2 SQIVND (reference sequence). Trimming shortened V by 5 bases and J by 10 bases, and 17 bases separated the two germline ends. The CDR3 runs to 14 residues. DNA for the CDR3: TGTGCCAGTAGTCTTGGGCAGGCGGGGCGAAAACTGTTTTTT. As protein: CASSLGQAGRKLFF.